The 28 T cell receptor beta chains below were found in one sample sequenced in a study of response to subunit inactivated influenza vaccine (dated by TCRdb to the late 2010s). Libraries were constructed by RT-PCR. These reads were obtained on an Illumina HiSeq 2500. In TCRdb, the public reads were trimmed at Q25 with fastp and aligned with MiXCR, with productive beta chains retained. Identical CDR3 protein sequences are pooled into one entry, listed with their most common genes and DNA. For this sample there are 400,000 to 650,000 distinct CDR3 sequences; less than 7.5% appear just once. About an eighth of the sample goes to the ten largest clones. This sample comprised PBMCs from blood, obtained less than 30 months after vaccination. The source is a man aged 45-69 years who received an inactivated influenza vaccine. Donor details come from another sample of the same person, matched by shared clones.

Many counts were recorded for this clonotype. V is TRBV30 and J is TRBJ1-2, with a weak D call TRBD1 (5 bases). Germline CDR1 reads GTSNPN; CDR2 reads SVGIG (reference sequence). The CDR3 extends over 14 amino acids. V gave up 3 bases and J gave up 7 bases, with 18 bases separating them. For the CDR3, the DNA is TGTGCCTGGAGCTTCTTAACAGGTGGAGGTGGCTACACCTTC. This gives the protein CAWSFLTGGGGYTF.

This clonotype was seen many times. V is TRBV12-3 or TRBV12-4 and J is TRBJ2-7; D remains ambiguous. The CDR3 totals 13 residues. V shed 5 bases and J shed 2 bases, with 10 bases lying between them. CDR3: CASSTDAAYEQYF. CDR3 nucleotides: TGTGCCAGCAGTACGGACGCCGCCTACGAGCAGTACTTC.

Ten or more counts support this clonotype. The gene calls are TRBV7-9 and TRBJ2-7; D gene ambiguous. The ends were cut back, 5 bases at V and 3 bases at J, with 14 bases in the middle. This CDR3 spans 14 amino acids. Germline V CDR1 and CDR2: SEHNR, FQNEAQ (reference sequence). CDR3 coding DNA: TGTGCCAGCAGCGCGACCGGGCGCAACTACGAGCAGTACTTC. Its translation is CASSATGRNYEQYF.

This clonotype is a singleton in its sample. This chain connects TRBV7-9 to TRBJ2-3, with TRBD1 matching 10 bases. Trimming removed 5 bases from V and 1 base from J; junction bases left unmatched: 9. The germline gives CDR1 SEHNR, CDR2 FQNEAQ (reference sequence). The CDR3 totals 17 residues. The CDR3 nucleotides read TGTGCCAGCAGCGGGCGTCGGACAGGGGGTCGCACAGATACGCAGTATTTT. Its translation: CASSGRRTGGRTDTQYF.

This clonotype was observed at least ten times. This chain's CDR3 is CASSSRTTRQHEQFF. The CDR3 region has the DNA TGTGCCAGCTCATCCCGAACCACCCGACAGCATGAGCAGTTCTTC. The J gene is TRBJ2-1, the V gene TRBV18, with a possible D match to TRBD1 (5 bases). With 5 bases removed from V and 8 bases from J, the gap between germline ends came to 19 bases. Germline V lookup: CDR1 KGHSH, CDR2 LQKENI. CDR3 length: 15 amino acids.

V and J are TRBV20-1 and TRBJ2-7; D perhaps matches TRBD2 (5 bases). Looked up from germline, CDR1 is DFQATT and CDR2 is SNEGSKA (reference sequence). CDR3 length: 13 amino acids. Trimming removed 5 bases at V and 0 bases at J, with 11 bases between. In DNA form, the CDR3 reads TGCAGTGCTTATCGGGGTAGCTCCTACGAGCAGTACTTC. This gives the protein CSAYRGSSYEQYF.

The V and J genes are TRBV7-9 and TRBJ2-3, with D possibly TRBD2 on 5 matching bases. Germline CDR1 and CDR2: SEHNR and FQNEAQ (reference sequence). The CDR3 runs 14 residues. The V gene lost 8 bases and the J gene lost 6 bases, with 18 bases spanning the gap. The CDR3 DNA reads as TGTGCCAGCGATCGGAGGCTATCCTTCGATACGCAGTATTTT. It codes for CASDRRLSFDTQYF.

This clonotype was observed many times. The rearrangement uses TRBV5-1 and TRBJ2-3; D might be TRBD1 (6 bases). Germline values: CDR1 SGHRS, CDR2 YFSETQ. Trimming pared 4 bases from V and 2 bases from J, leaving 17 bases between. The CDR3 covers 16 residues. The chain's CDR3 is CASSPTGPTNTDTQYF. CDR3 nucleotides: TGCGCCAGCAGCCCGACAGGCCCTACGAACACAGATACGCAGTATTTT.

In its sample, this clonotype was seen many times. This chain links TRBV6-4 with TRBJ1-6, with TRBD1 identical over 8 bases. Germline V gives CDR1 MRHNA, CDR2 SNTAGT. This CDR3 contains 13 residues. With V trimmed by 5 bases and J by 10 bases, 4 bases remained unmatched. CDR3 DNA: TGTGCCAGCAGTCGGACAGGGATATCACCCCTCCACTTT. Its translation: CASSRTGISPLHF.

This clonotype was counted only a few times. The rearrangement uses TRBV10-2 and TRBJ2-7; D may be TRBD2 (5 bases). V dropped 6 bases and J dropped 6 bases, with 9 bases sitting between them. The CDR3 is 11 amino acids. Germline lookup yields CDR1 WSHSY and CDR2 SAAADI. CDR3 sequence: CASSTSIEQYF. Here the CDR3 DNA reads TGCGCCAGCAGCACTAGTATCGAGCAGTACTTC.

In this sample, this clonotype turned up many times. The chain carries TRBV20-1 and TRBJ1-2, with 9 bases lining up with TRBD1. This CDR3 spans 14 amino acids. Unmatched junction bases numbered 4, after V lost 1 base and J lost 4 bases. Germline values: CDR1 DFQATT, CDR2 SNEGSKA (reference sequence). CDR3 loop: CSARARDRAYGYTF. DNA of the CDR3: TGCAGTGCTAGAGCCCGGGACAGGGCCTATGGCTACACCTTC.

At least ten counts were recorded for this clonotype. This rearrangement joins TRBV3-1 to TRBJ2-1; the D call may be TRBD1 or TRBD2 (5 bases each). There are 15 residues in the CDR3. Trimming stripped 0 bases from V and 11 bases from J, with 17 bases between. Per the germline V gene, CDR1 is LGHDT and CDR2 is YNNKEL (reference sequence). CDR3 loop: CASSQDGGGRTKQFF. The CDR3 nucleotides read TGTGCCAGCAGCCAAGATGGTGGGGGACGGACGAAGCAGTTCTTC.

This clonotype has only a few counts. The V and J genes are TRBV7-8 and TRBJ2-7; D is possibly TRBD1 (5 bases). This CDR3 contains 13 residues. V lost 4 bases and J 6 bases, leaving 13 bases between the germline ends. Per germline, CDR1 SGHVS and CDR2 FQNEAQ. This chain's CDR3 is CASSSGQRLEQYF. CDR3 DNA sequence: TGTGCCAGCAGCTCCGGACAAAGACTCGAGCAGTACTTC. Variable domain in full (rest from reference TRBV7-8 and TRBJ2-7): GAGVSQSPRYKVAKRGQDVALRCDPISGHVSLFWYQQALGQGPEFLTYFQNEAQLDKSGLPSDRFFAERPEGSVSTLKIQRTQQEDSAVYLCASSSGQRLEQYFGPGTRLTVT.

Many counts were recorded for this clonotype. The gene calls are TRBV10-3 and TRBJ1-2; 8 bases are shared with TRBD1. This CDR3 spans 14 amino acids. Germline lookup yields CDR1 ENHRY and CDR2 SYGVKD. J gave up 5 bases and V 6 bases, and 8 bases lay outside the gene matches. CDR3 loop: CAIRGTGLGYGYTF. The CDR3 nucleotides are TGTGCCATCAGGGGGACAGGTCTCGGGTATGGCTACACCTTC.

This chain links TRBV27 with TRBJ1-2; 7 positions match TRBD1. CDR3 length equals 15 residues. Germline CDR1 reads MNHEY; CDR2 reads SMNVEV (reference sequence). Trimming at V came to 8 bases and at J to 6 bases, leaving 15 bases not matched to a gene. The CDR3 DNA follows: TGTGCCAGCCGAAACGGGGGACACAGGGGTGATGGCTACACCTTC. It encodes CASRNGGHRGDGYTF.

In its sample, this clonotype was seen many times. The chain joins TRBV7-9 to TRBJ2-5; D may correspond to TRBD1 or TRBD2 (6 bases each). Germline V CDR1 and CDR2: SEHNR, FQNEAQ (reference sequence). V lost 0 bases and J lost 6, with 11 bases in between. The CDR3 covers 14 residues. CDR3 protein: CASSLAQGRQTQYF. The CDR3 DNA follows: TGTGCCAGCAGCTTAGCCCAGGGGAGGCAGACCCAGTACTTC.

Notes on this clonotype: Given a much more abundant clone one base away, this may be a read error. The CDR3 loop reads CSVRAGGKATQYF. The DNA of the CDR3 is TGCAGCGTTAGGGCGGGAGGGAAAGCTACGCAGTATTTT. The chain employs TRBV29-1 and TRBJ2-3, with TRBD2 matching 9 bases. Trimming removed 5 bases from V and 8 bases from J; junction bases left unmatched: 8. The CDR3 contains 13 residues. CDR1 and CDR2 from the germline V gene are SQVTM and ANQGSEA.

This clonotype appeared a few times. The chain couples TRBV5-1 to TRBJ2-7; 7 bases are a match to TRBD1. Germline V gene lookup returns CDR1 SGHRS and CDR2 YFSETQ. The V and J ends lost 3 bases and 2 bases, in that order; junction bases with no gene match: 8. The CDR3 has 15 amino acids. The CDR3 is CASSSTTGRPYEQYF. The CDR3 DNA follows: TGCGCCAGCAGCTCTACGACAGGGCGACCCTACGAGCAGTACTTC.

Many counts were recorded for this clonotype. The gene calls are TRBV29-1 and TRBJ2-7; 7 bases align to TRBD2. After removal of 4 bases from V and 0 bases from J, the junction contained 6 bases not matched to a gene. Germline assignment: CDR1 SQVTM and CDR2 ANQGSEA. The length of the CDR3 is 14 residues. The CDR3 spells CSVATGGSSYEQYF. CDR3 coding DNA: TGCAGCGTTGCGACCGGGGGGAGCTCCTACGAGCAGTACTTC.

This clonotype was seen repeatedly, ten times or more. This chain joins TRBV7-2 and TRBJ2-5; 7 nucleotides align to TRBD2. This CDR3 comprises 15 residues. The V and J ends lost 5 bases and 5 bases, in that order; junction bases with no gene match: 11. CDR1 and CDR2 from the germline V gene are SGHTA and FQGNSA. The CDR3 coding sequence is TGTGCCAGCAGCCGGGGTAGCGGACTAGTGGAGACCCAGTACTTC. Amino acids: CASSRGSGLVETQYF.

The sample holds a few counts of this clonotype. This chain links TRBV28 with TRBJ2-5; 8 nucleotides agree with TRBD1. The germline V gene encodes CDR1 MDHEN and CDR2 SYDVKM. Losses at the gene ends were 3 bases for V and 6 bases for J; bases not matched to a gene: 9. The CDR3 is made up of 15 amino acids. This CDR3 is CASSFRQGSGKTQYF. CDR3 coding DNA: TGTGCCAGCAGTTTCCGACAGGGGTCGGGAAAGACCCAGTACTTC.

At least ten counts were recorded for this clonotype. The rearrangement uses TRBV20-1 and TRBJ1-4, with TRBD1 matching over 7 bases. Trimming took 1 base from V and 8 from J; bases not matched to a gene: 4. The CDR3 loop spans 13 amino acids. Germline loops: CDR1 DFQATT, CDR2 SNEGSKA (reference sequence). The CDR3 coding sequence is TGCAGTGCTAGAGCAGGGGGAGACGAAAAACTGTTTTTT. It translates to CSARAGGDEKLFF.

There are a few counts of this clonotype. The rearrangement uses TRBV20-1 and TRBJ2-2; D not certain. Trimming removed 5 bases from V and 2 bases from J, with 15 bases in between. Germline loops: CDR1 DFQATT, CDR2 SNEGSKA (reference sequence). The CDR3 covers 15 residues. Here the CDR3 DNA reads TGCAGTGCTCCCTTAGGACGGTTTAACACCGGGGAGCTGTTTTTT. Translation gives CSAPLGRFNTGELFF.

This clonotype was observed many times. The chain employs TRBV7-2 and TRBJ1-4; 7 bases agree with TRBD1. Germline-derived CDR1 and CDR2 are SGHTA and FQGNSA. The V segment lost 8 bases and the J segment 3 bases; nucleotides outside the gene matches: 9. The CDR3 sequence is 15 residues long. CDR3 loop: CASGLIGQANEKLFF. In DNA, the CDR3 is TGTGCCAGCGGTTTAATCGGACAGGCTAATGAAAAACTGTTTTTT.

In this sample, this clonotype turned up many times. CDR3 in DNA: TGTGCCAGCAGTTACTCGTTGACTAGCGCTGATACGCAGTATTTT. The encoded protein is CASSYSLTSADTQYF. The gene calls are TRBV6-5 and TRBJ2-3; TRBD2 matches 8 bases. V gave up 0 bases and J gave up 6 bases; unmatched junction bases: 5. The V gene's germline CDR1 is MNHEY and CDR2 SVGAGI. The CDR3 extends over 15 amino acids.

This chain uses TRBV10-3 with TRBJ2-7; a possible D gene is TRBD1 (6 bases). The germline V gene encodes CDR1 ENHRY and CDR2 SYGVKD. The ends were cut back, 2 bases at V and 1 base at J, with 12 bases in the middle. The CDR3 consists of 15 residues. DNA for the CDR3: TGTGCCATCAGTGAGAGGAACAGGGCTTCCTACGAGCAGTACTTC. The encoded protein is CAISERNRASYEQYF.

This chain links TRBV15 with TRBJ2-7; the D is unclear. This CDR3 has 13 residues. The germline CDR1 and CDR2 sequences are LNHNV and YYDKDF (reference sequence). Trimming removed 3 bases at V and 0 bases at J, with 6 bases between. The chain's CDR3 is CATSRDLSYEQYF. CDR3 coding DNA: TGTGCCACCAGCAGGGACCTCTCCTACGAGCAGTACTTC.

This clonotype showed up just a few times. The CDR3 reads CASSDQFSGYGYTF. For the CDR3, the DNA is TGTGCCAGCAGCGACCAATTCAGCGGCTATGGCTACACCTTC. This rearrangement joins TRBV5-5 to TRBJ1-2; D is undetermined. CDR1 and CDR2 from the germline V gene are SGHKS and YYEKEE (reference sequence). Between the trimmed V and J ends, which lost 4 bases and 4 bases, there was a span of 14 bases. The CDR3 has 14 residues.